These T cell receptor beta chains were read from a single sample in a study of T-cell reconstitution after alpha-beta-depleted transplantation in children. Each CDR3 protein gets one entry after TCRdb re-called the PCR reads with MiXCR. The sample lists roughly 20,000 distinct CDR3 sequences; approximately 12% were seen once. The source material was PBMCs, mostly from graft donor cells, sampled 60 days after TCRalphabeta/CD19-depleted stem cell transplant. These receptor sequences come from a female patient aged 2 to 10 who had a stem cell transplant for congenital amegakaryocytic thrombocytopenia, so the T cells may come from the graft donor. Each CDR3 is given with its conserved first and last residue. A D gene is named only where the DNA matches it firmly. Expanded clones are given a class, and other clones once, few, many or no size at all.

clone_size,v_call,d_call,j_call,cdr3_aa,cdr3_nt
many,TRBV25-1,TRBD1,TRBJ2-7,CASSERGQGVYEQYF,TGTGCCAGCAGTGAAAGAGGACAGGGGGTGTACGAGCAGTACTTC
many,TRBV11-1,.,TRBJ2-6,CASSQRRTSGANVLTF,TGTGCCAGCAGCCAACGACGGACCTCTGGGGCCAACGTCCTGACTTTC
many,TRBV7-8,.,TRBJ2-3,CASSLVGFWTDTQYF,TGTGCCAGCAGCTTAGTCGGGTTTTGGACAGATACGCAGTATTTT
many,TRBV7-8,.,TRBJ1-2,CASSLGGAYGYTF,TGTGCCAGCAGCCTTGGGGGGGCGTATGGCTACACCTTC
many,TRBV2,.,TRBJ2-7,CASSGSGREQYF,TGTGCCAGCAGTGGTTCCGGTCGCGAGCAGTACTTC
many,TRBV10-3,.,TRBJ1-2,CAISESIYDGYTF,TGTGCCATCAGTGAGTCGATCTACGATGGCTACACCTTC
many,TRBV10-3,TRBD1,TRBJ2-2,CAISFRDSSRGGELFF,TGTGCCATCAGCTTCAGGGACAGTAGCCGGGGCGGGGAGCTGTTTTTT
many,TRBV28,TRBD1,TRBJ1-2,CASRKDRDMYADIYGYTF,TGTGCCAGCAGGAAGGACAGGGATATGTATGCGGATATCTATGGCTACACCTTC
.,TRBV27,.,TRBJ1-1,CASSLRIMNTEAFF,TGTGCCAGCAGTTTACGGATCATGAACACTGAAGCTTTCTTT
many,TRBV5-1,.,TRBJ2-7,CASSLTGPRNEQYF,TGCGCCAGCAGCTTAACAGGACCGAGGAACGAGCAGTACTTC
many,TRBV7-6,.,TRBJ2-5,CASSSFGGVETQYF,TGTGCCAGCAGCAGCTTTGGCGGGGTAGAGACCCAGTACTTC
many,TRBV20-1,TRBD2,TRBJ2-7,CSAPSGGRYEQYF,TGCAGTGCCCCTAGCGGGGGAAGATACGAGCAGTACTTC
.,TRBV3-1,TRBD2,TRBJ2-3,CAIRPSGRGLTVTDTQYF,TGTGCCATCAGACCAAGCGGGAGGGGCCTAACTGTGACAGATACGCAGTATTTT
many,TRBV10-2,.,TRBJ2-4,CASGRAKNIQYF,TGCGCCAGCGGGAGGGCCAAAAACATTCAGTACTTC
many,TRBV7-9,.,TRBJ1-1,CASSLAGGAFF,TGTGCCAGCAGCTTAGCGGGGGGGGCTTTCTTT
many,TRBV28,.,TRBJ1-2,CASSLHNPNYGYTF,TGTGCCAGCAGTTTACACAATCCCAACTATGGCTACACCTTC
.,TRBV5-2,.,TRBJ2-1,CAMRPGLVCNEQFF,TGTGCCATGCGACCAGGCCTCGTCTGCAATGAGCAGTTCTTC
many,TRBV10-3,.,TRBJ2-1,CAISGDGGGSSYNEQFF,TGTGCCATCAGTGGAGATGGTGGAGGGAGCTCCTACAATGAGCAGTTCTTC
.,TRBV7-8,TRBD2,TRBJ2-2,CASSLALTSENTGELFF,TGTGCCAGCAGCTTAGCCCTGACTAGCGAGAACACCGGGGAGCTGTTTTTT
.,TRBV24-1,.,TRBJ2-1,CATSERGSGKGGRQFF,TGTGCCACCAGTGAAAGAGGATCCGGGAAGGGAGGTCGGCAGTTCTTC
many,TRBV7-9,.,TRBJ2-3,CASRHTRPDDTQYF,TGTGCCAGCAGGCATACTAGGCCAGACGATACGCAGTATTTT
many,TRBV7-9,.,TRBJ2-1,CASSLPGRSAGEQFF,TGTGCCAGCAGCTTACCCGGCCGGTCAGCGGGTGAGCAGTTCTTC
many,TRBV7-8,.,TRBJ2-3,CASSLNFPDTQYF,TGTGCCAGCAGCTTAAATTTTCCGGATACGCAGTATTTT
many,TRBV20-1,.,TRBJ1-5,CSATQGIQPQHF,TGCAGTGCTACTCAGGGGATCCAGCCCCAGCATTTT
.,TRBV27,.,TRBJ1-5,CASLRPRPKAQHF,TGTGCCAGCCTCCGGCCCCGCCCGAAGGCCCAGCATTTT
many,TRBV5-1,TRBD1,TRBJ1-1,CASSLQTMGQGAEAFF,TGCGCCAGCAGCTTGCAGACGATGGGACAGGGGGCTGAAGCTTTCTTT
many,TRBV20-1,TRBD2,TRBJ2-1,CSARDLVAGGDNEQFF,TGCAGTGCTAGAGACTTGGTAGCGGGAGGGGACAATGAGCAGTTCTTC
many,TRBV20-1,.,TRBJ2-1,CSVRHKKRLLDFDEQFF,TGCAGTGTGCGTCACAAAAAGCGACTACTAGATTTCGATGAGCAGTTCTTC
.,TRBV6-5,.,TRBJ2-7,CASSYSATPSSYEQYF,TGTGCCAGCAGTTACTCCGCGACTCCAAGCTCCTACGAGCAGTACTTC